This TCR beta chain stems from a study of technical replicates of blood from several donors. Generated by immunoSEQ multiplex PCR, the TCRdb table keeps only in-frame clones and is missing some. The profile shows tens of thousands of clones, around 94% of them singletons. In germline, CDR1 is MNHEY, CDR2 SMNVEV (reference sequence). This CDR3 spans 14 amino acids. V lost 5 bases to trimming and J lost 9 bases; unmatched junction nucleotides: 10. The source of this sequence is a human donor in good health. Material: T cells isolated from PBMCs. The chain uses TRBV27 and TRBJ2-1; 7 positions agree with TRBD2. The CDR3: CASSTPGPGGEQFF. Written as DNA, the CDR3 is TGTGCCAGCAGTACCCCGGGCCCGGGGGGTGAGCAGTTCTTC.